The 32 T cell receptor beta chains given below trace back to one sample, sequenced in a study of regulatory T cells in long-lasting Graves disease. HTBI primers from iRepertoire and Arm-PCR of CDR3 regions yielded the TCR beta libraries. TCRdb fed the multiplex PCR reads into MiXCR, producing one record per CDR3 protein. This table holds about 470,000 distinct CDR3 sequences, around 20% found once. As to time point: persistent/refractory GD, antithyroid drugs over 5 years with positive TRAb. There was RNA extracted from PBMCs, and the TCR library was made from it. The material was peripheral blood mononuclear cells (PBMCs), obtained when the disease was refractory, from a patient treated with antithyroid drugs. Receptor source: a female donor with Graves disease.

The V and J genes are TRBV5-1 and TRBJ2-7; D is unresolved. The V gene lost 0 bases and the J gene lost 11 bases, with 12 bases spanning the gap. CDR3 length: 12 amino acids. In germline, CDR1 is SGHRS, CDR2 YFSETQ. The CDR3, as DNA: TGCGCCAGCAGCTTGGCCGGCGGTGACAAGTACTTC. Translating it yields CASSLAGGDKYF.

This clonotype occurred a few times. This chain uses TRBV12-3 or TRBV12-4 with TRBJ1-2; D may be TRBD1 (6 bases). CDR3 length equals 14 residues. Trimming left V 5 bases short and J 4 bases short, with 14 bases between. The CDR3 DNA reads as TGTGCCAGCAGTCCCGGGACACCAACCTATGGCTACACCTTC. It specifies CASSPGTPTYGYTF.

Ten or more counts support this clonotype. The rearrangement links TRBV6-1 to TRBJ1-6; maybe TRBD1 (6 bases). In germline, CDR1 is MNHNS, CDR2 SASEGT. V lost 9 bases, J lost 9 bases, and 21 bases lay in between. This CDR3 has 15 residues. The CDR3 DNA reads as TGTGCCAGTTCCATATCGTCGGGGGGGCGTTCACCCCTCCACTTT. It codes for CASSISSGGRSPLHF.

The chain links TRBV12-3 or TRBV12-4 to TRBJ2-7; a possible D gene is TRBD2 (7 bases). CDR3 size: 13 residues. V lost 6 bases and J lost 6, with 15 bases in between. CDR3 sequence: CASSPRGGAEQYF. CDR3 coding DNA: TGTGCCAGCAGCCCCAGGGGAGGGGCCGAGCAGTACTTC.

The J gene is TRBJ1-1, the V gene TRBV27; no reliable D call. Trimming shortened V by 4 bases and J by 5 bases, and 8 bases separated the two germline ends. The CDR3 has 12 residues. The germline V gene has CDR1 MNHEY and CDR2 SMNVEV (reference sequence). CDR3 bases: TGTGCCAGCAGTTCTGGGTGGACTGAAGCTTTCTTT. It is translated as CASSSGWTEAFF.

This clonotype was observed many times. CDR3 sequence reads: CASRGDGMNTEAFF. The CDR3 DNA reads as TGTGCCAGCAGAGGGGATGGGATGAACACTGAAGCTTTCTTT. The chain recombines TRBV6-2 or TRBV6-3 with TRBJ1-1, with a possible D match to TRBD1 (5 bases). CDR1 and CDR2 (germline): MNHEY, SVGEGT. Between the trimmed V and J ends, which lost 6 bases and 0 bases, there was a span of 11 bases. This CDR3 spans 14 amino acids.

The sample holds many counts of this clonotype. The chain combines TRBV7-2 with TRBJ2-7, with D possibly matching TRBD1 (6 bases). CDR3 length: 13 residues. The germline CDR1 and CDR2 sequences are SGHTA and FQGNSA. V lost 5 bases and J lost 5, with 13 bases in between. CDR3 nucleotide sequence: TGTGCCAGCAGCCCATCACAGGGAGACGAGCAGTACTTC. Encoded protein: CASSPSQGDEQYF.

This clonotype was detected a few times. The J gene is TRBJ2-5, the V gene TRBV6-1, with 8 positions matching TRBD2. After removal of 6 bases from V and 2 bases from J, the junction contained 8 bases not matched to a gene. Germline lookup yields CDR1 MNHNS and CDR2 SASEGT. The length of the CDR3 is 15 residues. The CDR3 coding sequence is TGTGCCAGCAGAAAGTTAGCGGGACTACAAGAGACCCAGTACTTC. This encodes CASRKLAGLQETQYF.

The CDR3 bases are TGTGCCAGCAGCCCAGACAGGGTAGGCTACGAGCAGTACTTC. It yields the protein CASSPDRVGYEQYF. This chain connects TRBV11-1 to TRBJ2-7; 7 bases are a match to TRBD1. CDR3 size: 14 residues. V lost 5 bases, J lost 3 bases, and 7 bases stayed unmatched. The V gene's germline CDR1 is SGHAT and CDR2 FQDESV (reference sequence).

There are a few counts of this clonotype. The J gene is TRBJ2-3, the V gene TRBV2, with a tentative D call TRBD2 (6 bases). V lost 3 bases, J lost 8 bases, and 15 bases lay in between. Germline V gene lookup returns CDR1 SNHLY and CDR2 FYNNEI. The CDR3 sequence is 14 residues long. The CDR3, as DNA: TGTGCCAGCAGTGAGGCGCGACCGGAGGGTACGCAGTATTTT. Protein: CASSEARPEGTQYF.

This chain joins TRBV19 and TRBJ2-7; the D is unclear. This CDR3 has 21 residues. Trimming removed 1 base at V and 4 bases at J, with 32 bases between. Germline CDR1 LNHDA, CDR2 SQIVND (reference sequence). For the CDR3, the DNA is TGTGCCAGTAGTATAGTTGATTTACCGGAAAAAAGGGTTATCGCCCTTTACGAGCAGTACTTC. Protein: CASSIVDLPEKRVIALYEQYF.

This clonotype was seen a few times. This chain joins TRBV24-1 and TRBJ1-1, with D hard to call. Trimming stripped 9 bases from V and 7 bases from J, with 14 bases between. Per germline, CDR1 KGHDR and CDR2 SFDVKD. This CDR3 is built from 12 residues. CDR3 DNA sequence: TGTGCCACCGCGGGCCTCTGGGGTGAAGCTTTCTTT. Translating gives CATAGLWGEAFF.

This clonotype was seen a handful of times. V and J are TRBV24-1 and TRBJ1-2; 7 bases map to TRBD1. The CDR3 contains 16 residues. The trim removed 4 bases at V and 2 bases at J, leaving 9 bases unmatched. Germline V lookup: CDR1 KGHDR, CDR2 SFDVKD. The CDR3 loop is CATSDQDRKSNYGYTF. The CDR3 DNA reads TGTGCCACCAGTGACCAGGACAGGAAATCGAACTATGGCTACACCTTC.

This clonotype has just a few counts. The chain employs TRBV20-1 and TRBJ1-3; D not resolved. From germline, CDR1 is DFQATT and CDR2 SNEGSKA (reference sequence). Trimming took off 5 bases at V and 7 bases at J, with 15 bases between the two ends. CDR3 length: 13 amino acids. CDR3 nucleotide sequence: TGCAGTGCTCTCCGGGCCGCCCGGAACACCATATATTTT. Translating gives CSALRAARNTIYF.

This clonotype was detected ten times or more. The V and J genes are TRBV28 and TRBJ2-7; perhaps TRBD2 as D (5 bases). Trimming cost V 2 bases and J 3 bases, with 11 bases left between them. The CDR3 has 14 residues. CDR1 and CDR2 (germline): MDHEN, SYDVKM. CDR3 in amino acids: CASSLRGLVYEQYF. The CDR3, as DNA: TGTGCCAGCAGTTTACGAGGACTGGTCTACGAGCAGTACTTC.

This clonotype was detected ten times or more. The chain joins TRBV6-5 to TRBJ1-1, with 7 bases lining up with TRBD1. The CDR3 sequence is 14 residues long. The V and J ends lost 2 bases and 5 bases, in that order; junction bases with no gene match: 5. The germline V gene has CDR1 MNHEY and CDR2 SVGAGI. CDR3 sequence: CASSYEGASTEAFF. CDR3 DNA: TGTGCCAGCAGTTACGAGGGGGCCAGTACTGAAGCTTTCTTT.

This clonotype was observed many times. This chain uses TRBV29-1 with TRBJ1-1, with TRBD1 matching 7 bases. The CDR3 has 13 residues. J lost 0 bases, V lost 6 bases, and 4 bases had no gene match. The germline gives CDR1 SQVTM, CDR2 ANQGSEA. CDR3 amino acids: CSVQTGLNTEAFF. The CDR3 DNA reads TGCAGCGTCCAGACAGGGTTGAACACTGAAGCTTTCTTT.

This clonotype was picked up a small number of times. V and J are TRBV25-1 and TRBJ1-6; the match to TRBD1 covers 9 bases. The germline V gene has CDR1 MGHDK and CDR2 SYGVNS. The CDR3 has 15 amino acids. The trim removed 3 bases at V and 6 bases at J, leaving 3 bases unmatched. CDR3 DNA sequence: TGTGCCAGCAGTGACACGACAGGGGGTAATTCACCCCTCCACTTT. Its protein product is CASSDTTGGNSPLHF.

The chain joins TRBV7-9 to TRBJ2-4; no definite D call. The J call may be incorrect, as the DNA end agrees better with TRBJ2-1. Germline assignment: CDR1 SEHNR and CDR2 FQNEAQ (reference sequence). The CDR3 consists of 11 residues. The CDR3 DNA reads TGTGCCAGCAGGGCCGTAAAGGGGCAGTTCTTC. This encodes CASRAVKGQFF.

The rearrangement links TRBV29-1 to TRBJ2-2; D is unclear. CDR3 length: 12 residues. V gave up 5 bases and J gave up 4 bases, with 8 bases separating them. CDR1 is SQVTM, CDR2 ANQGSEA, per germline. This chain's CDR3 is CSVKLGTGELFF. In DNA, the CDR3 is TGCAGCGTTAAACTTGGCACCGGGGAGCTGTTTTTT.

The rearrangement uses TRBV3-1 and TRBJ2-5; TRBD2 matches 8 bases. The CDR3 extends over 14 amino acids. Germline V gives CDR1 LGHDT, CDR2 YNNKEL (reference sequence). Trimming took 5 bases from V and 5 from J; bases not matched to a gene: 7. CDR3: CASSWLAGRETQYF. DNA for the CDR3: TGTGCCAGCAGCTGGCTAGCGGGCCGTGAGACCCAGTACTTC.

This clonotype was seen ten or more times. This rearrangement joins TRBV28 to TRBJ1-2, with a weak D call TRBD1 (5 bases). Germline loops: CDR1 MDHEN, CDR2 SYDVKM. Trimming removed 2 bases at V and 1 base at J, with 8 bases between. The CDR3 contains 14 residues. The CDR3 DNA reads as TGTGCCAGCAGTTTACCAGGGCGTAACTATGGCTACACCTTC. This codes for CASSLPGRNYGYTF.

This clonotype was recorded a few times. The chain is built from TRBV4-3 and TRBJ1-2; 9 bases agree with TRBD1. Trimming at V came to 0 bases and at J to 4 bases, leaving 3 bases not matched to a gene. The CDR3 extends over 15 amino acids. Germline V gene sequence: CDR1 LGHNA, CDR2 YSLEER. CDR3 nucleotides: TGCGCCAGCAGCCAAGAACTGGGACAGGGCTATGGCTACACCTTC. This codes for CASSQELGQGYGYTF.

The rearrangement links TRBV2 to TRBJ2-3; 12 bases map to TRBD2. The CDR3 sequence is 15 residues long. The V gene end was trimmed by 8 bases and the J gene end by 0 bases; junction bases not matched to a gene: 3. Germline CDR1 SNHLY, CDR2 FYNNEI. The CDR3 sequence is CASGGTSGSTDTQYF. The DNA of the CDR3 is TGTGCCAGCGGGGGGACTAGCGGGAGCACAGATACGCAGTATTTT.

This clonotype was recorded at least ten times. For the CDR3, the DNA is TGTGCCAGCACCGAGGGACATAGCAATCAGCCCCAGCATTTT. This sequence encodes CASTEGHSNQPQHF. The V call is TRBV6-2 or TRBV6-3, the J call TRBJ1-5, with D tentatively TRBD1 (6 bases). Per the germline V gene, CDR1 is MNHEY and CDR2 is SVGEGT. The CDR3 covers 14 residues. Trimming shortened V by 7 bases and J by 0 bases, and 10 bases separated the two germline ends.

The chain is built from TRBV20-1 and TRBJ1-5; D is unresolved. The CDR3 runs 13 residues. The V end lost 3 bases, the J end lost 1 base, and 7 bases lay between the germline ends. Germline V gene data show CDR1 as DFQATT and CDR2 as SNEGSKA (reference sequence). The CDR3: CSASAGSNQPQHF. CDR3 nucleotides: TGCAGTGCTAGTGCTGGGAGCAATCAGCCCCAGCATTTT.

This clonotype was detected ten times or more. The rearrangement uses TRBV30 and TRBJ2-1; D not resolved. Trimming took off 0 bases at V and 9 bases at J, with 6 bases between the two ends. CDR1 and CDR2 from the germline V gene are GTSNPN and SVGIG (reference sequence). The CDR3 is 11 residues long. The CDR3 nucleotides read TGTGCCTGGAGTGTACAGAGTGAGCAGTTCTTC. The encoded protein is CAWSVQSEQFF.

This clonotype showed up many times. V usage is TRBV6-1 and J usage is TRBJ1-1; D is unclear. Germline CDR1 reads MNHNS; CDR2 reads SASEGT. CDR3 size: 14 residues. V lost 5 bases and J lost 0, with 10 bases in between. CDR3 DNA: TGTGCCAGCAGTCCCCGACGGCTGAACACTGAAGCTTTCTTT. Encoded protein: CASSPRRLNTEAFF.

V gene TRBV2 combines with J gene TRBJ1-5; D is unresolved. The CDR3 runs 15 residues. Trimming removed 2 bases from V and 2 bases from J, with 10 bases in between. The V gene's germline CDR1 is SNHLY and CDR2 FYNNEI. CDR3 bases: TGTGCCAGCAGTGAAACGGGGATGGGCAATCAGCCCCAGCATTTT. It specifies CASSETGMGNQPQHF. Looking up the rest from reference TRBV2 and TRBJ1-5 gives the full variable domain: EPEVTQTPSHQVTQMGQEVILRCVPISNHLYFYWYRQILGQKVEFLVSFYNNEISEKSEIFDDQFSVERPDGSNFTLKIRSTKLEDSAMYFCASSETGMGNQPQHFGDGTRLSIL.

This clonotype was counted only a few times. The rearrangement uses TRBV9 and TRBJ2-2; D possibly matches TRBD1 or TRBD2 (6 bases each). The germline V gene encodes CDR1 SGDLS and CDR2 YYNGEE. The CDR3 runs 17 residues. Trimming cost V 0 bases and J 2 bases, with 14 bases left between them. This CDR3 is CASSVGGGGRNTGELFF. CDR3 bases: TGTGCCAGCAGCGTAGGAGGAGGGGGACGTAACACCGGGGAGCTGTTTTTT.

This clonotype turned up a few times. V and J are TRBV6-1 and TRBJ1-3; D not resolved. The V gene lost 7 bases and the J gene lost 0 bases, with 16 bases spanning the gap. CDR1 is MNHNS, CDR2 SASEGT, per germline. The CDR3 extends over 16 amino acids. CDR3 residues: CASTKAWPRSGNTIYF. The DNA of the CDR3 is TGTGCCAGCACCAAGGCCTGGCCTCGCTCTGGAAACACCATATATTTT.

The chain has TRBV6-2 or TRBV6-3 and TRBJ1-3; D is unclear. Germline lookup yields CDR1 MNHEY and CDR2 SVGEGT. V was shortened by 5 bases and J by 2 bases, with 7 bases between the two germline ends. CDR3 length: 13 amino acids. This chain's CDR3 is CASSEAPGNTIYF. The DNA for the CDR3 is TGTGCCAGCAGTGAAGCTCCTGGAAACACCATATATTTT.